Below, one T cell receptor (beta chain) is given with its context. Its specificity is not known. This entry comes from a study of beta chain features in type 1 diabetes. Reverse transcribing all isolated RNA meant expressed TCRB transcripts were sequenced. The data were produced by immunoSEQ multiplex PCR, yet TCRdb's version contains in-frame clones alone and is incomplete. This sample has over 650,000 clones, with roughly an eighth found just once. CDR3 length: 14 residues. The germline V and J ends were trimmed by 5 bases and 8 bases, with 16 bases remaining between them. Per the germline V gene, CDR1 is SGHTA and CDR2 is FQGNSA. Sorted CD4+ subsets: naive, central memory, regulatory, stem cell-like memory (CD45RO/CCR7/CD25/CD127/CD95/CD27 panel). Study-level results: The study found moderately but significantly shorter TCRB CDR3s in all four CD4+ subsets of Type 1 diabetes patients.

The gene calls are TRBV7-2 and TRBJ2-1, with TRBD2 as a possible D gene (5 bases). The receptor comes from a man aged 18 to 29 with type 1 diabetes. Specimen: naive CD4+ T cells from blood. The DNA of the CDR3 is TGTGCCAGCAGCCTTAGTGGAAGGGAGTATGAGCAGTTCTTC. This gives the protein CASSLSGREYEQFF. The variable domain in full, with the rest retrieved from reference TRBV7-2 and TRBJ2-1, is GAGVSQSPSNKVTEKGKDVELRCDPISGHTALYWYRQSLGQGLEFLIYFQGNSAPDKSGLPSDRFSAERTGGSVSTLTIQRTQQEDSAVYLCASSLSGREYEQFFGPGTRLTVL.